The clone carrying this TCR beta chain has only a few counts. This sample stems from a study of T-cell memory formation after mild COVID-19. Trimming cost V 7 bases and J 2 bases; bases outside gene matches: 14. In germline, CDR1 is SGHNT, CDR2 YYREEE (reference sequence). The CDR3 loop spans 18 amino acids. TCRdb recomputed calls from the 5' RACE reads with MiXCR, one row per CDR3 protein. The repertoire holds around 470,000 distinct CDR3 sequences, roughly 20% seen once, with around 8% in the top ten. This receptor was obtained from an adult woman who had mild COVID-19 (a few samples of this study predate the infection). Cell type and time point are not known. This rearrangement joins TRBV5-4 to TRBJ2-3; 12 bases map to TRBD2. The sample comprised PBMCs or a T cell subset sorted from them (not recorded which). CDR3 DNA sequence: TGTGCCAGCCAACTAGCGGGGGGCACAGGCCTGTCCACAGATACGCAGTATTTT. The encoded protein is CASQLAGGTGLSTDTQYF.